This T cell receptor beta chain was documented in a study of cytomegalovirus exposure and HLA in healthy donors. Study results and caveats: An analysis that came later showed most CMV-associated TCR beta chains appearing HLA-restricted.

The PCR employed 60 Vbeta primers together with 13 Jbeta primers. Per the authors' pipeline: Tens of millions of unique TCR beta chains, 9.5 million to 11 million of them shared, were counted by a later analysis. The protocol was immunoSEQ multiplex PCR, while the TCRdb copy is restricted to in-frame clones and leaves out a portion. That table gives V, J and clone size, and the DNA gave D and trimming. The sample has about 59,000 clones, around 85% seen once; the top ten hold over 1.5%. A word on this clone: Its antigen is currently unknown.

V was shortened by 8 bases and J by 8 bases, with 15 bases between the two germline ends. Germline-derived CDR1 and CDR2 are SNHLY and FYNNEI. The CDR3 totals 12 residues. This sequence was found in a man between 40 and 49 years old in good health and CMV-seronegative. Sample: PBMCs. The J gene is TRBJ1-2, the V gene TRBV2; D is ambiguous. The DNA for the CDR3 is TGTGCCAGCGAGGAGGAGGTAGGCGGCTACACCTTC. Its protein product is CASEEEVGGYTF.